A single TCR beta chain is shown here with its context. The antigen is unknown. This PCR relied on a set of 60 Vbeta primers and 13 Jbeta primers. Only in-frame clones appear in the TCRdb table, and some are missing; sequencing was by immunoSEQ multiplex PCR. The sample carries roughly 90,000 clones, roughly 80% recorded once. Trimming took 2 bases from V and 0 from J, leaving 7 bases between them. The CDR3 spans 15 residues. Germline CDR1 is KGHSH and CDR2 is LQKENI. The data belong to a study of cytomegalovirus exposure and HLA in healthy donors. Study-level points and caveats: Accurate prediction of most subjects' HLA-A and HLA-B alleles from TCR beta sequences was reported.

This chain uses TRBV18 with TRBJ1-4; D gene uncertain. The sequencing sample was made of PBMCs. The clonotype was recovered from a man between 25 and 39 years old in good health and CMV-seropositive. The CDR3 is CASSPFGTTNEKLFF. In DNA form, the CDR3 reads TGTGCCAGCTCACCATTCGGGACAACTAATGAAAAACTGTTTTTT.